Listed below are T cell receptor beta chains from one sample, sequenced in a study of human thymus T cells. Profiled with immunoSEQ multiplex PCR; TCRdb holds only in-frame clones, not every one. The sample has 45,000 to 75,000 clones; approximately 93% are singletons. The sample taken for sequencing was blood. The receptor set was obtained from a boy younger than two with a congenital heart defect but otherwise immunologically healthy. CDR3s include the opening cysteine and the closing phenylalanine or tryptophan. The order of the fields is clone size, J gene, V gene, D gene, CDR3 protein, CDR3 DNA. The D gene is left open where the match is weak. Clone size is given for some rows only: seen once, a few or many times, or a class if the clone is expanded.

size: NA
J: TRBJ1-5
V: TRBV6-1
D: NA
CDR3: CASSPVGNQPQHF
DNA: TGTGCCAGCAGTCCCGTGGGCAATCAGCCCCAGCATTTT

size: NA
J: TRBJ1-3
V: TRBV19
D: NA
CDR3: CASSMGWTVSSGNTIYF
DNA: TGTGCCAGTAGTATGGGATGGACCGTTAGCTCTGGAAACACCATATATTTT

size: NA
J: TRBJ1-4
V: TRBV7-9
D: NA
CDR3: CASSLQLNEKLFF
DNA: TGTGCCAGCAGCTTACAGCTTAATGAAAAACTGTTTTTT

size: NA
J: TRBJ2-5
V: TRBV7-9
D: TRBD2
CDR3: CASSLVTSRETQYF
DNA: TGTGCCAGCAGCTTAGTGACTAGCCGCGAGACCCAGTACTTC

size: NA
J: TRBJ2-1
V: TRBV7-9
D: TRBD2
CDR3: CASSLGASGRFNEQFF
DNA: TGTGCCAGCAGCTTAGGGGCTAGCGGACGCTTCAATGAGCAGTTCTTC

size: NA
J: TRBJ1-1
V: TRBV7-8
D: TRBD1
CDR3: CASSLGPGTGEVGEAFF
DNA: TGTGCCAGCAGCTTAGGCCCCGGGACAGGGGAAGTAGGTGAAGCTTTCTTT

size: NA
J: TRBJ1-2
V: TRBV7-2
D: NA
CDR3: CASSLALQGGHGYTF
DNA: TGTGCCAGCAGCTTAGCGTTACAGGGTGGCCATGGCTACACCTTC

size: NA
J: TRBJ1-1
V: TRBV29-1
D: NA
CDR3: CSVWGRDNTEAFF
DNA: TGCAGCGTCTGGGGCAGGGACAACACTGAAGCTTTCTTT

size: NA
J: TRBJ2-4
V: TRBV6-1
D: NA
CDR3: CASLAAKNIQYF
DNA: TGTGCCAGCCTAGCGGCCAAAAACATTCAGTACTTC

size: NA
J: TRBJ1-2
V: TRBV19
D: TRBD1
CDR3: CASSTGTGNNYGYTF
DNA: TGTGCCAGTTCGACCGGGACAGGGAATAACTATGGCTACACCTTC

size: NA
J: TRBJ1-4
V: TRBV19
D: NA
CDR3: CASSIIGGSNEKLFF
DNA: TGTGCCAGTAGTATCATCGGGGGTTCTAATGAAAAACTGTTTTTT

size: NA
J: TRBJ2-7
V: TRBV5-1
D: TRBD2
CDR3: CASSSIAGHYEQYF
DNA: TGCGCCAGCAGCTCTATAGCGGGGCACTACGAGCAGTACTTC

size: NA
J: TRBJ2-5
V: TRBV5-4
D: NA
CDR3: CASSLSEGRFQYQETQYF
DNA: TGTGCCAGCAGCTTGAGCGAGGGGAGATTCCAGTACCAAGAGACCCAGTACTTC

size: NA
J: TRBJ2-3
V: TRBV6-1
D: TRBD2
CDR3: CASNLGGGTDTQYF
DNA: TGTGCCAGCAACCTGGGGGGGGGCACAGATACGCAGTATTTT

size: NA
J: TRBJ2-3
V: TRBV7-9
D: TRBD2
CDR3: CASSFSGGAGTDTQYF
DNA: TGTGCCAGCAGCTTTAGCGGGGGGGCGGGTACAGATACGCAGTATTTT

size: NA
J: TRBJ2-1
V: TRBV25-1
D: NA
CDR3: CASSELGVTYNEQFF
DNA: TGTGCCAGCAGTGAATTAGGAGTTACCTACAATGAGCAGTTCTTC

size: NA
J: TRBJ2-7
V: TRBV7-2
D: TRBD1
CDR3: CASTVGQGLYEQYF
DNA: TGTGCCAGCACCGTGGGACAGGGACTTTACGAGCAGTACTTC

size: NA
J: TRBJ2-7
V: TRBV5-1
D: NA
CDR3: CASSPLVAGAHEQYF
DNA: TGCGCCAGCAGCCCACTGGTAGCAGGGGCCCACGAGCAGTACTTC

size: NA
J: TRBJ2-4
V: TRBV5-6
D: TRBD1
CDR3: CASSLGEGQGYIQYF
DNA: TGTGCCAGCAGCTTGGGGGAGGGACAGGGGTACATTCAGTACTTC

size: NA
J: TRBJ2-5
V: TRBV9
D: NA
CDR3: CASSVDTDQETQYF
DNA: TGTGCCAGCAGCGTAGACACGGATCAAGAGACCCAGTACTTC

size: NA
J: TRBJ1-1
V: TRBV28
D: NA
CDR3: CASSSPGSVNTEAFF
DNA: TGTGCCAGCAGTTCTCCAGGGAGCGTAAACACTGAAGCTTTCTTT

size: NA
J: TRBJ1-1
V: TRBV20-1
D: NA
CDR3: CIGGRNTEAFF
DNA: TGCATTGGGGGTCGGAACACTGAAGCTTTCTTT

size: NA
J: TRBJ2-3
V: TRBV7-2
D: NA
CDR3: CASSFYYRLSTDTQYF
DNA: TGTGCCAGCAGCTTCTACTACAGGTTAAGCACAGATACGCAGTATTTT

size: NA
J: TRBJ2-5
V: TRBV27
D: TRBD2
CDR3: CASSLAGGLETQYF
DNA: TGTGCCAGCAGTTTAGCGGGAGGGCTAGAGACCCAGTACTTC

size: NA
J: TRBJ1-3
V: TRBV29-1
D: NA
CDR3: CSDYSRGLGNTIYF
DNA: TGCAGCGACTATTCCAGGGGCCTCGGAAACACCATATATTTT

size: NA
J: TRBJ2-3
V: TRBV9
D: TRBD2
CDR3: CASSVDMTSGNTDTQYF
DNA: TGTGCCAGCAGCGTAGACATGACTAGCGGGAACACAGATACGCAGTATTTT

size: NA
J: TRBJ2-2
V: TRBV15
D: NA
CDR3: CATSRDGLAAEGELFF
DNA: TGTGCCACCAGCAGAGATGGGTTGGCCGCCGAAGGGGAGCTGTTTTTT

size: few
J: TRBJ1-1
V: TRBV7-7
D: NA
CDR3: CASSLDRMNTEAFF
DNA: TGTGCCAGCAGCTTAGACAGGATGAACACTGAAGCTTTCTTT

size: NA
J: TRBJ1-5
V: TRBV2
D: NA
CDR3: CASSDRAVGQPQHF
DNA: TGTGCCAGCAGTGATAGGGCGGTTGGCCAGCCCCAGCATTTT

size: NA
J: TRBJ2-7
V: TRBV19
D: TRBD2
CDR3: CASSMVAGDSYEQYF
DNA: TGTGCCAGTAGTATGGTAGCGGGAGATTCCTACGAGCAGTACTTC

size: NA
J: TRBJ1-2
V: TRBV7-9
D: NA
CDR3: CASSIRESNYGYTF
DNA: TGTGCCAGCAGCATCAGAGAATCCAACTATGGCTACACCTTC

size: NA
J: TRBJ1-2
V: TRBV28
D: NA
CDR3: CASSLGQRGYTF
DNA: TGTGCCAGCAGTTTGGGGCAGCGGGGCTACACCTTC

size: NA
J: TRBJ2-5
V: TRBV14
D: TRBD1
CDR3: CASGQGNWETQYF
DNA: TGTGCCAGTGGACAGGGAAATTGGGAGACCCAGTACTTC

size: NA
J: TRBJ2-7
V: TRBV6-6
D: NA
CDR3: CASITGGLSYEQYF
DNA: TGTGCCAGCATCACTGGAGGGCTCTCCTACGAGCAGTACTTC

size: NA
J: TRBJ1-2
V: TRBV7-2
D: NA
CDR3: CASSPRFQGSYGYTF
DNA: TGTGCCAGCAGCCCGCGGTTTCAGGGAAGCTATGGCTACACCTTC

size: NA
J: TRBJ1-3
V: TRBV7-9
D: NA
CDR3: CASSSPGSSGNTIYF
DNA: TGTGCCAGCAGCTCCCCCGGGAGCTCTGGAAACACCATATATTTT

size: NA
J: TRBJ2-4
V: TRBV27
D: NA
CDR3: CASSLGGSKNIQYF
DNA: TGTGCCAGCAGCCTCGGGGGTAGCAAAAACATTCAGTACTTC

size: NA
J: TRBJ2-3
V: TRBV2
D: TRBD2
CDR3: CASSLAGVTDTQYF
DNA: TGTGCCAGCAGTTTAGCGGGAGTGACAGATACGCAGTATTTT

size: NA
J: TRBJ2-7
V: TRBV27
D: NA
CDR3: CASSLSGAYEQYF
DNA: TGTGCCAGCAGTTTATCAGGGGCCTACGAGCAGTACTTC

size: NA
J: TRBJ2-7
V: TRBV30
D: NA
CDR3: CAWSVSPVSSYEQYF
DNA: TGTGCCTGGAGTGTAAGTCCCGTCAGCTCCTACGAGCAGTACTTC

size: NA
J: TRBJ2-4
V: TRBV27
D: TRBD2
CDR3: CASSFIGGGAKNIQYF
DNA: TGTGCCAGCAGTTTTATTGGCGGGGGGGCCAAAAACATTCAGTACTTC

size: NA
J: TRBJ2-2
V: TRBV5-1
D: NA
CDR3: CASSLAVRGNTGELFF
DNA: TGCGCCAGCAGCTTGGCGGTACGGGGTAACACCGGGGAGCTGTTTTTT

size: NA
J: TRBJ1-5
V: TRBV19
D: NA
CDR3: CASSIGAGRQPQHF
DNA: TGTGCCAGTAGTATAGGAGCGGGGCGGCAGCCCCAGCATTTT

size: few
J: TRBJ1-6
V: TRBV10-1
D: NA
CDR3: CASSESAGKSSPLHF
DNA: TGCGCCAGCAGTGAGTCGGCGGGAAAGAGTTCACCCCTCCACTTT

size: NA
J: TRBJ2-3
V: TRBV4-1
D: TRBD2
CDR3: CASSQEAGDADTQYF
DNA: TGCGCCAGCAGCCAAGAAGCGGGAGATGCAGATACGCAGTATTTT